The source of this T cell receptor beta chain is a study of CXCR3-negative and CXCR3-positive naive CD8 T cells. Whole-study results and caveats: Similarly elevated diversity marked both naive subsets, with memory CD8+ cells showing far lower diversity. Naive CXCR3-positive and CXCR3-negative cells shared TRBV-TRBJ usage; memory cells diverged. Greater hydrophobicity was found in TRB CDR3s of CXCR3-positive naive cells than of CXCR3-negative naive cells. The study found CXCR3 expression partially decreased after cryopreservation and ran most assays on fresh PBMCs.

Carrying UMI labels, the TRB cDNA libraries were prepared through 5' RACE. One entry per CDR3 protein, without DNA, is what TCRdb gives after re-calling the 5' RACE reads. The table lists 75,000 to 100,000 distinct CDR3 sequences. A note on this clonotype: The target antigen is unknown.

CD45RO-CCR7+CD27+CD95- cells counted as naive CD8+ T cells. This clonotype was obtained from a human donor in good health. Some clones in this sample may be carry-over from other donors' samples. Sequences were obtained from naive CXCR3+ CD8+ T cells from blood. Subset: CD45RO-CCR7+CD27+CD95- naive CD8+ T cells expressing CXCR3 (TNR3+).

CDR3 loop: CASSLGGYGNQETQYF. The chain couples TRBV5-4 to TRBJ2-5. This CDR3 is 16 amino acids long. Germline CDR1 SGHNT, CDR2 YYREEE (reference sequence).